This is a list of T cell receptor beta chains from one sample in a study of tumour-infiltrating T cells in Burkitt lymphoma. Some clones are missing from TCRdb's copy, which holds only in-frame ones; the method was immunoSEQ multiplex PCR. The profile shows approximately 15,000 clones, 80% of them singletons. The sample taken for sequencing was tumor tissue. The receptors shown here come from a human donor with diffuse large B-cell lymphoma. The CDR3 runs from the conserved cysteine through the conserved F or W. Fields, in order: CDR3 protein, CDR3 DNA, D gene, V gene, clone size, J gene. A D gene is named only where the DNA matches it firmly. Part of the rows lack a size; the others show once, few, many or a class for expanded clones.

CASSLATATEAFF TGTGCCAGCAGCTTGGCGACAGCTACTGAAGCTTTCTTT . TRBV5-6 . TRBJ1-1
CASSSRTKRDTEAFF TGTGCCAGTAGTTCTCGGACAAAAAGGGACACTGAAGCTTTCTTT . TRBV19 . TRBJ1-1
CSGRDRDTGELFF TGCAGCGGCCGGGACAGGGACACCGGGGAACTGTTTTTT TRBD1 TRBV29-1 . TRBJ2-2
CASSLSPPLNGYTF TGTGCCAGCAGTTTAAGCCCCCCTCTTAATGGCTACACCTTC . TRBV27 . TRBJ1-2
CASSGLAMTDTQYF TGCGCCAGCAGTGGCCTAGCTATGACAGATACGCAGTATTTT . TRBV10-1 . TRBJ2-3
CASSQDIAGTNNEQFF TGCGCCAGCAGCCAAGATATAGCGGGAACGAACAATGAGCAGTTCTTC TRBD2 TRBV4-3 . TRBJ2-1
CASSYSNRPEAFF TGTGCCAGCAGTTACTCGAACAGGCCTGAAGCTTTCTTT . TRBV6-5 . TRBJ1-1
CASSTDTRNTIYF TGTGCCAGCAGCACGGACACTAGAAACACCATATATTTT . TRBV7-2 few TRBJ1-3
CASSLARQGVRAFF TGTGCCAGCAGTTTAGCGCGACAGGGGGTAAGGGCTTTCTTT TRBD1 TRBV27 . TRBJ1-1
CASSSYNQPQHF TGTGCCAGCAGTTCCTACAATCAGCCCCAGCATTTT . TRBV6-6 . TRBJ1-5
CASSQDWAGELFF TGCGCCAGCAGCCAAGACTGGGCCGGGGAGCTGTTTTTT . TRBV4-3 . TRBJ2-2
CASSLAAGNTIYF TGTGCCAGCAGCTTAGCTGCTGGAAACACCATATATTTT . TRBV7-2 once TRBJ1-3
CASSQEQGAGETQYF TGCGCCAGCAGCCAAGAGCAGGGGGCGGGAGAGACCCAGTACTTC TRBD1 TRBV4-3 . TRBJ2-5
CAISPGTKDSPLHF TGTGCCATCAGCCCCGGGACAAAGGATTCACCCCTCCACTTT . TRBV10-3 . TRBJ1-6
CASSLSDRSNQPQHF TGTGCCAGCAGCCTTTCGGACAGAAGCAATCAGCCCCAGCATTTT . TRBV14 . TRBJ1-5
CASSTEDRTTNYGYTF TGTGCCAGCAGCACAGAAGACAGGACTACTAACTATGGCTACACCTTC . TRBV7-3 few TRBJ1-2
CSVEDRSSGTYNEQFF TGCAGCGTTGAAGATCGGTCTAGCGGAACCTACAATGAGCAGTTCTTC TRBD2 TRBV29-1 . TRBJ2-1
CASSLELRRKLFF TGTGCCAGCAGTTTGGAGCTTCGAAGGAAACTGTTTTTT . TRBV6-6 once TRBJ1-4
CASSLGHPYEQYF TGCGCCAGCAGCTTGGGACACCCCTACGAGCAGTACTTC . TRBV5-1 . TRBJ2-7
CASSQYTDTQYF TGTGCCAGCAGTCAGTACACAGATACGCAGTATTTT . TRBV9 . TRBJ2-3
CSVEGSGQETQYF TGCAGCGTTGAGGGTAGCGGGCAAGAGACCCAGTACTTC TRBD2 TRBV29-1 . TRBJ2-5
CASSSDRFNEKLFF TGTGCCAGCAGCTCGGACAGGTTTAATGAAAAACTGTTTTTT TRBD1 TRBV5-4 . TRBJ1-4
CASSLQANTEAFF TGTGCCAGCAGTTTACAGGCTAACACTGAAGCTTTCTTT . TRBV7-9 . TRBJ1-1
CASSPWTGENEQFF TGTGCCAGCTCACCTTGGACAGGGGAAAATGAGCAGTTCTTC TRBD1 TRBV18 few TRBJ2-1
CASTRTSGGVGDTQYF TGTGCCAGCACCAGGACTAGCGGGGGGGTAGGAGATACGCAGTATTTT TRBD2 TRBV6-6 . TRBJ2-3
CASSLIREMTYEQYF TGTGCCAGCAGCTTGATCAGGGAGATGACCTACGAGCAGTACTTC . TRBV5-4 . TRBJ2-7
CASSGQLKWGALANSPLHF TGTGCCAGCAGCGGACAGTTGAAGTGGGGAGCGTTGGCTAATTCACCCCTCCACTTT . TRBV21-1 . TRBJ1-6
CASASNNEQFF TGTGCTAGCGCCTCCAACAATGAGCAGTTCTTC . TRBV12-5 . TRBJ2-1
CASSLRQGLAYEQYF TGTGCCAGCAGCTTGCGCCAGGGATTAGCCTACGAGCAGTACTTC . TRBV5-4 . TRBJ2-7
CASRLVAGPTAGELFF TGTGCCAGCAGATTAGTTGCAGGGCCCACAGCCGGGGAGCTGTTTTTT . TRBV27 few TRBJ2-2
CASSRQGGQGNYGYTF TGCGCCAGCAGCCGCCAGGGGGGACAGGGGAACTATGGCTACACCTTC TRBD1 TRBV4-3 . TRBJ1-2
CASSRARGEKLFF TGTGCCAGCAGTCGTGCCAGGGGCGAAAAACTGTTTTTT . TRBV27 . TRBJ1-4
CASSLVGDEQYF TGTGCCAGCAGCTTAGTGGGGGACGAGCAGTACTTC . TRBV7-6 few TRBJ2-7
CASSRNSPLHF TGTGCCAGCAGCCGAAATTCACCCCTCCACTTT . TRBV7-2 . TRBJ1-6
CASSAEDTEAFF TGCGCCAGCAGCGCGGAAGACACTGAAGCTTTCTTT . TRBV5-1 few TRBJ1-1
CASSHSNTEAFF TGTGCCAGCTCACACTCAAACACTGAAGCTTTCTTT . TRBV18 . TRBJ1-1
CASSQENDAANTGELFF TGCGCCAGCAGCCAAGAAAACGACGCCGCGAACACCGGGGAGCTGTTTTTT . TRBV4-1 . TRBJ2-2
CASSLGPNTEAFF TGTGCCAGCAGCTTGGGGCCCAACACTGAAGCTTTCTTT . TRBV5-5 . TRBJ1-1
CASRSTSGLYNEQFF TGTGCCAGCAGGTCAACTAGCGGCCTATACAATGAGCAGTTCTTC TRBD2 TRBV27 . TRBJ2-1
CASRQEPGPNYGYTF TGTGCCAGCAGACAAGAACCGGGGCCGAACTATGGCTACACCTTC . TRBV5-5 . TRBJ1-2
CASSPLGTANQPQHF TGTGCCAGCTCACCACTGGGCACAGCGAATCAGCCCCAGCATTTT . TRBV18 . TRBJ1-5
CASSERVLEAFF TGCGCCAGCAGTGAGAGGGTCCTTGAAGCTTTCTTT . TRBV10-2 . TRBJ1-1
CASSLSGGPTYEQYF TGTGCCAGCAGCTTAAGCGGGGGACCAACCTACGAGCAGTACTTT TRBD2 TRBV11-2 . TRBJ2-7
CASSLDRTSPLEQYF TGTGCCAGCAGCCTGGACAGGACATCCCCCCTTGAGCAGTACTTC TRBD1 TRBV6-5 . TRBJ2-7
CASTGGNQPQHF TGTGCCAGTACAGGGGGCAATCAGCCCCAGCATTTT TRBD1 TRBV7-9 . TRBJ1-5
CASSYSGLSTEAFF TGTGCCAGCAGTTACTCCGGGTTGAGCACTGAAGCTTTCTTT . TRBV6-5 . TRBJ1-1
CASSLGSNSNQPQHF TGTGCCAGCAGCTTAGGCTCCAATAGCAATCAGCCCCAGCATTTT . TRBV7-9 . TRBJ1-5
CASSGGGATGELFF TGTGCCAGCAGCGGGGGAGGCGCCACCGGGGAGCTGTTTTTT . TRBV14 few TRBJ2-2
CASSSPTQGSYEQYF TGTGCCAGCAGTTCCCCAACACAGGGGAGCTACGAGCAGTACTTC TRBD1 TRBV27 . TRBJ2-7
CASSFSGGQETQYF TGTGCCAGCAGTTTTTCAGGGGGGCAAGAGACCCAGTACTTC . TRBV27 once TRBJ2-5
CASSPVSGGARGTDTQYF TGTGCCAGCAGCCCCGTTAGCGGGGGGGCCCGAGGCACAGATACGCAGTATTTT TRBD2 TRBV5-4 . TRBJ2-3
CASSQDRWNQNTEAFF TGCGCCAGCAGCCAAGATCGATGGAACCAGAACACTGAAGCTTTCTTT . TRBV4-3 few TRBJ1-1
CASSVVGAGNTIYF TGTGCCAGCAGCGTAGTCGGGGCTGGAAACACCATATATTTT . TRBV9 few TRBJ1-3
CASSFSGGAPYEQYF TGTGCCAGCAGCTTCTCCGGGGGGGCCCCCTACGAGCAGTACTTC TRBD2 TRBV5-6 . TRBJ2-7
CASSYGTASYGYTF TGTGCCAGCAGTTACGGGACAGCGAGCTATGGCTACACCTTC TRBD1 TRBV6-5 . TRBJ1-2
CASYSLGRLDGYTF TGTGCCAGCTATTCCTTGGGGAGGTTGGATGGCTACACCTTC . TRBV28 few TRBJ1-2